What follows are 9 T cell receptor beta chains derived from one specimen sequenced in a study of early T cells in non-severe SARS-CoV-2 infection. TCRdb processed the 5' RACE reads anew with MiXCR; each CDR3 protein has one entry. The repertoire has tens of thousands of distinct CDR3 sequences, 5.3% of them found once; the top ten carry roughly 27%. The sequenced sample was whole blood. The source is an adult who was a healthcare worker with PCR-confirmed SARS-CoV-2 infection or an uninfected control (not recorded which).

This clonotype has only a few counts. The chain recombines TRBV6-2 or TRBV6-3 with TRBJ2-3; 7 nucleotides match TRBD2. Trimming at V came to 1 base and at J to 9 bases, leaving 7 bases not matched to a gene. The CDR3 is 14 amino acids. Germline V lookup: CDR1 MNHEY, CDR2 SVGEGT. Here the CDR3 reads CASSYFGASGTQYF. The CDR3 DNA reads TGTGCCAGCAGTTACTTCGGCGCTAGCGGCACGCAGTATTTT.

This clonotype was found many times. V gene TRBV11-3 combines with J gene TRBJ2-7; D ambiguous. The CDR3 is made up of 13 amino acids. V lost 5 bases to trimming and J lost 4 bases, with 12 bases between them. Germline V gene sequence: CDR1 SGHNT, CDR2 YENEEA. The CDR3 DNA follows: TGTGCCAGCAGCCTGCCTTGGCTTTACGAGCAGTACTTC. This sequence encodes CASSLPWLYEQYF.

This clonotype was counted between two and nine times. This chain uses TRBV7-9 with TRBJ2-1, with TRBD2 identical over 7 bases. CDR3 length: 16 amino acids. V trimming: 2 bases; J trimming: 0 bases; junction bases outside the gene matches: 4. The V gene's germline CDR1 is SEHNR and CDR2 FQNEAQ (reference sequence). Here the CDR3 DNA reads TGTGCCAGCAGCTTAATCGGCGGGGGCTCCTACAATGAGCAGTTCTTC. This codes for CASSLIGGGSYNEQFF.

This chain joins TRBV28 and TRBJ1-1, with TRBD1 matching over 8 bases. The junction had 11 bases not matched to a gene; V was cut back by 4 bases and J by 10 bases. Germline V gene data show CDR1 as MDHEN and CDR2 as SYDVKM. CDR3 length: 14 amino acids. The CDR3 loop reads CASSSEAGGQGAFF. The CDR3 nucleotides read TGTGCCAGCAGTTCCGAGGCAGGGGGCCAGGGAGCTTTCTTT.

By sample fraction, this clonotype is large (0.1 to 1%). J is TRBJ1-2 and V is TRBV20-1; D unresolved. The ends were cut back, 2 bases at V and 6 bases at J, with 13 bases in the middle. The germline gives CDR1 DFQATT, CDR2 SNEGSKA (reference sequence). This CDR3 region has 13 residues. CDR3 protein: CSARIPARHGYTF. In DNA form, the CDR3 reads TGCAGTGCTAGAATACCAGCACGTCATGGCTACACCTTC.

This clonotype has more than one count but fewer than ten. This chain joins TRBV24-1 and TRBJ2-1; 11 nucleotides agree with TRBD2. The J segment lost 4 bases and the V segment lost 3 bases, leaving 7 bases of the junction unmatched. The length of the CDR3 is 17 residues. Germline CDR1 KGHDR, CDR2 SFDVKD. The CDR3: CATSDPAGTSGYNEQFF. CDR3 nucleotides: TGTGCCACCAGTGATCCCGCCGGGACTAGCGGATACAATGAGCAGTTCTTC.

This clonotype was observed a handful of times. This rearrangement joins TRBV2 to TRBJ2-2, with TRBD1 matching 7 bases. Germline V gene lookup returns CDR1 SNHLY and CDR2 FYNNEI. V trimming: 5 bases; J trimming: 2 bases; junction bases outside the gene matches: 5. The CDR3 length is 15 residues. The CDR3, as DNA: TGTGCCAGCAGTCGGGACAGCCTAAACACCGGGGAGCTGTTTTTT. This codes for CASSRDSLNTGELFF.

This clonotype was seen at least ten times. The chain is built from TRBV4-2 and TRBJ1-5; D remains ambiguous. The CDR3 is made up of 16 amino acids. V dropped 0 bases and J dropped 1 base, with 10 bases sitting between them. Per the germline V gene, CDR1 is LGHNA and CDR2 is YNFKEQ. The CDR3 spells CASSQEAADSNQPQHF. In nucleotides, the CDR3 is TGTGCCAGCAGCCAAGAGGCGGCTGACAGCAATCAGCCCCAGCATTTT.

This clonotype came up many times. CDR3 in DNA: TGTGCCAGCAGCCAAAGCAGGGGGCGCGGGTATGGCTACACCTTC. It translates to CASSQSRGRGYGYTF. V is TRBV4-2 and J is TRBJ1-2, with 8 bases matching TRBD1. V was pared by 2 bases and J by 5 bases, with 7 bases of the junction left unmatched. CDR3 length: 15 residues. Germline V gives CDR1 LGHNA, CDR2 YNFKEQ.